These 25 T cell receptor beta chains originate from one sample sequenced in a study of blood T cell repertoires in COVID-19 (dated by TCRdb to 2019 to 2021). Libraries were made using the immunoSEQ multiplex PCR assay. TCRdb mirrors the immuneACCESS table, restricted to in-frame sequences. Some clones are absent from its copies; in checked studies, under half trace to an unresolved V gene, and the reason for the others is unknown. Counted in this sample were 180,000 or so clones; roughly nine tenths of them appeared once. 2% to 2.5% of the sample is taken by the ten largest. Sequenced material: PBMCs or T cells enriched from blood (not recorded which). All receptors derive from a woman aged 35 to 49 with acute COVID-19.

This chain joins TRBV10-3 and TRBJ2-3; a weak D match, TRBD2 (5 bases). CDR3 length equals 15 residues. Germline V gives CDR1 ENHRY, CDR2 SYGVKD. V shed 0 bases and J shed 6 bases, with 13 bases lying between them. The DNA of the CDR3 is TGTGCCATCAGTGAGTCTCCAGGTTCGGGGGATACGCAGTATTTT. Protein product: CAISESPGSGDTQYF.

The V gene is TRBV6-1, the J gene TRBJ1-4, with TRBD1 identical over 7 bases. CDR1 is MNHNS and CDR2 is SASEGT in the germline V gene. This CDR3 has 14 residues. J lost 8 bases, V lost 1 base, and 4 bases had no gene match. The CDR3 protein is CASSEDRGREKLFF. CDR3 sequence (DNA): TGTGCCAGCAGTGAAGACAGGGGCAGGGAAAAACTGTTTTTT.

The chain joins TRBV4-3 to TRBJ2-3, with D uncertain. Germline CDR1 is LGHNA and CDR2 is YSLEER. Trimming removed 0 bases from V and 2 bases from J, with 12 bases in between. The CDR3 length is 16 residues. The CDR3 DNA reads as TGCGCCAGCAGCCAAGATGACTCCTCCTCCACAGATACGCAGTATTTT. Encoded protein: CASSQDDSSSTDTQYF.

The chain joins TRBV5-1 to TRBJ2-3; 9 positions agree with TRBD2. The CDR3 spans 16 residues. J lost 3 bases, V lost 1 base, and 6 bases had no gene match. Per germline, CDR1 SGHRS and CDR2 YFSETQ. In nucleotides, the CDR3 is TGCGCCAGCAGCTTGCAGCCTAGCGGGGAAACAGATACGCAGTATTTT. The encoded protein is CASSLQPSGETDTQYF.

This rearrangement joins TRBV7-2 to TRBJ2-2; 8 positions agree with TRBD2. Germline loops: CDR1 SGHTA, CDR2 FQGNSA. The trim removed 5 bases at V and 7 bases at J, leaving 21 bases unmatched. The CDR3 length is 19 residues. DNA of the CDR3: TGTGCCAGCAGCGAAACAGGGTCTAGCAAGCGGGAGTGGGACGGGGAGCTGTTTTTT. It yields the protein CASSETGSSKREWDGELFF.

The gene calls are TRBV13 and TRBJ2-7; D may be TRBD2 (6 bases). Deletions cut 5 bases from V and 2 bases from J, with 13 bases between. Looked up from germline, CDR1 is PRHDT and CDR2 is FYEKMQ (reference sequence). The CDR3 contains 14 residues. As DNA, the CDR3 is TGTGCCAGCAGCCCCGGGACTGGTGCCTACGAGCAGTACTTC. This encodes CASSPGTGAYEQYF.

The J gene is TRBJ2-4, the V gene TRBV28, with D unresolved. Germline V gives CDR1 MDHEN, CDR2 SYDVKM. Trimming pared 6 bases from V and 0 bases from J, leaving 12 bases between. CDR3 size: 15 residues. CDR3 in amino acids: CASRRRHLAKNIQYF. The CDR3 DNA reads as TGTGCCAGCAGACGAAGACACCTAGCCAAAAACATTCAGTACTTC. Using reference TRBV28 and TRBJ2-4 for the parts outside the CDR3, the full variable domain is DVKVTQSSRYLVKRTGEKVFLECVQDMDHENMFWYRQDPGLGLRLIYFSYDVKMKEKGDIPEGYSVSREKKERFSLILESASTNQTSMYLCASRRRHLAKNIQYFGAGTRLSVL.

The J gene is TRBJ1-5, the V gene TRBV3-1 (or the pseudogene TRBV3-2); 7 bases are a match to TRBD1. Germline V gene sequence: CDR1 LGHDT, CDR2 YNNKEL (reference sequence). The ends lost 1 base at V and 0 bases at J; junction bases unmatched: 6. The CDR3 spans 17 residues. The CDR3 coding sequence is TGTGCCAGCAGCCAAGGAGTGACAGGGCCTAGCAATCAGCCCCAGCATTTT. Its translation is CASSQGVTGPSNQPQHF.

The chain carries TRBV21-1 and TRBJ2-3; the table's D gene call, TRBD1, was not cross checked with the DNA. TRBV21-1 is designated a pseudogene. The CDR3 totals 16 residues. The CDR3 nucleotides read TGTGCCAGCAGCTTCCCCCCTCCAGGTCGAGCAGATACGCAGTATTTT. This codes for CASSFPPPGRADTQYF.

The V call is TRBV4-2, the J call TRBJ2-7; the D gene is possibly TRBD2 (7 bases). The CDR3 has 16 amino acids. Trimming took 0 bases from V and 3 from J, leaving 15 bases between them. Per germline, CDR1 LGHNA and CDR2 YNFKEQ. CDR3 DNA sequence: TGTGCCAGCAGCCAAGATGGAGGGGGGGCAATCTACGAGCAGTACTTC. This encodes CASSQDGGGAIYEQYF.

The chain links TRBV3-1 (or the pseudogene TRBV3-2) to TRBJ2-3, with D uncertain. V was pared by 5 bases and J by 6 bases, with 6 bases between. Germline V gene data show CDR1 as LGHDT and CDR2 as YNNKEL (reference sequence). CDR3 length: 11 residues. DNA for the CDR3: TGTGCCAGCAGCTTAGCTGATACGCAGTATTTT. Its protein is CASSLADTQYF.

The CDR3: CASSRGLAGEIETQYF. In DNA form, the CDR3 reads TGCGCCAGCAGCAGGGGACTAGCGGGGGAGATAGAGACCCAGTACTTC. The chain is built from TRBV5-1 and TRBJ2-5; 14 bases align to TRBD2. The CDR3 length is 16 residues. V trimming: 4 bases; J trimming: 4 bases; junction bases outside the gene matches: 6. CDR1 and CDR2 (germline): SGHRS, YFSETQ.

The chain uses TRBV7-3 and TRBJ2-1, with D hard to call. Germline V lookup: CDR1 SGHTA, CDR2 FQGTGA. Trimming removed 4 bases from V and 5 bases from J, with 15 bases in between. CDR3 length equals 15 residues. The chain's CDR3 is CASSSRHSPHNEQFF. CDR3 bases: TGTGCCAGCAGCTCTCGCCACTCGCCCCACAATGAGCAGTTCTTC. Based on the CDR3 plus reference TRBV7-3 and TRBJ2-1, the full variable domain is GAGVSQTPSNKVTEKGKYVELRCDPISGHTALYWYRQSLGQGPEFLIYFQGTGAADDSGLPNDRFFAVRPEGSVSTLKIQRTERGDSAVYLCASSSRHSPHNEQFFGPGTRLTVL.

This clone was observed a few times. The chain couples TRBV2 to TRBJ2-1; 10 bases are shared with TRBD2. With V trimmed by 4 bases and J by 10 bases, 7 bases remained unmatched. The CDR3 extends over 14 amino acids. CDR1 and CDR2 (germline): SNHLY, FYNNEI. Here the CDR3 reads CASSVVLAGVEQFF. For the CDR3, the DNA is TGTGCCAGCAGTGTAGTGCTAGCGGGAGTCGAGCAGTTCTTC.

The CDR3 sequence is CASGLPGGTEAFF. The DNA of the CDR3 is TGTGCTAGTGGTTTGCCAGGAGGGACTGAAGCTTTCTTT. V usage is TRBV12-5 and J usage is TRBJ1-1, with D uncertain. V gave up 2 bases and J gave up 5 bases, with 9 bases separating them. The CDR3 runs to 13 residues. Looked up from germline, CDR1 is LGHNT and CDR2 is FRNRAP.

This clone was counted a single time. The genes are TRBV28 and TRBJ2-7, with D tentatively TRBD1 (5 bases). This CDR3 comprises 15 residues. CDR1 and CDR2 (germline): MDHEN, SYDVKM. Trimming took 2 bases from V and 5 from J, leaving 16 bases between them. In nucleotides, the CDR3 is TGTGCCAGCAGTTTAGCTTTTTGGACAAGGAACGAGCAGTACTTC. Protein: CASSLAFWTRNEQYF.

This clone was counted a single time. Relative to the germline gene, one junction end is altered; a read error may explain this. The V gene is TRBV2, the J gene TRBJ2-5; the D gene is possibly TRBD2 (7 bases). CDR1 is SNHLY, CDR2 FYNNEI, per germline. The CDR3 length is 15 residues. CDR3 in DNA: TGTGCCAGCAGTCCGTCGGCGGGGGCTCAAGGGACCCAGTACTTC. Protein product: CASSPSAGAQGTQYF.

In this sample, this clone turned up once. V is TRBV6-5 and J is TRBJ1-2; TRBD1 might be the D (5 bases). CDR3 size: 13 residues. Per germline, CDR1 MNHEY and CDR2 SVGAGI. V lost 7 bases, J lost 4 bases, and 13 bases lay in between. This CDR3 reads CASTGGRIYGYTF. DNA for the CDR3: TGTGCCAGCACCGGGGGACGGATCTATGGCTACACCTTC.

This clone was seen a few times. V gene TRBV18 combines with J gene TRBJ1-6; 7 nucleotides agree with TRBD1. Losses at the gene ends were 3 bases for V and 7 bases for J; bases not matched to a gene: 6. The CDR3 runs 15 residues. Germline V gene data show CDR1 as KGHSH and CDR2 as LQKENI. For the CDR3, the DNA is TGTGCCAGCTCACCTGGGCAGGGGGTGAATTCACCCCTCCACTTT. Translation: CASSPGQGVNSPLHF.

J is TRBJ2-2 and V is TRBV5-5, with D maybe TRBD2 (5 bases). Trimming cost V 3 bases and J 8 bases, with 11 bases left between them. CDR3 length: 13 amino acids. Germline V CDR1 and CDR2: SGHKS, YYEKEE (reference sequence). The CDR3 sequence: CASSWELSGELFF. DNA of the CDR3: TGTGCCAGCAGCTGGGAGCTCTCAGGGGAGCTGTTTTTT.

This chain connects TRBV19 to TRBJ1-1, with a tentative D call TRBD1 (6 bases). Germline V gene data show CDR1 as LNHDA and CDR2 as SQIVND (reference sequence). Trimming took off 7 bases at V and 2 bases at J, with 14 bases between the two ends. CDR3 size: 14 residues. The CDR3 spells CASNQGTPNTEAFF. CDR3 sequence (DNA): TGTGCCAGTAATCAGGGGACCCCTAACACTGAAGCTTTCTTT.

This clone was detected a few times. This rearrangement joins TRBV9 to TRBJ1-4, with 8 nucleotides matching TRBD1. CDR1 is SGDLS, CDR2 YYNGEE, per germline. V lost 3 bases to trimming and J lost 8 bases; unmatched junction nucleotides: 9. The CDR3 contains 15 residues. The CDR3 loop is CASSANQGAREKLFF. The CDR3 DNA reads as TGTGCCAGCAGCGCGAACCAGGGGGCTAGGGAAAAACTGTTTTTT. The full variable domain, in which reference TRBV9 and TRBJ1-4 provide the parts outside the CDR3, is DSGVTQTPKHLITATGQRVTLRCSPRSGDLSVYWYQQSLDQGLQFLIQYYNGEERAKGNILERFSAQQFPDLHSELNLSSLELGDSALYFCASSANQGAREKLFFGSGTQLSVL.

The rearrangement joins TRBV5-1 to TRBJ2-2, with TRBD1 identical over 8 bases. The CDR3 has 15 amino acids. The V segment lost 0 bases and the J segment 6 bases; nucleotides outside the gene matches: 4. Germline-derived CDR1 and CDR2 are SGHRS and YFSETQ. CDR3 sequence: CASSLGQGFSGELFF. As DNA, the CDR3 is TGCGCCAGCAGCTTGGGACAGGGGTTTTCCGGGGAGCTGTTTTTT.

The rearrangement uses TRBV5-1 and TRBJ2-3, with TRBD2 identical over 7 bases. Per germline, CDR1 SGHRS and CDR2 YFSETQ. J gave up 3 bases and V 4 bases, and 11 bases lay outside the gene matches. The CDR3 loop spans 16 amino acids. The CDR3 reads CASSPPSGGGTDTQYF. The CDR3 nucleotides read TGCGCCAGCAGCCCTCCATCGGGGGGAGGAACAGATACGCAGTATTTT.

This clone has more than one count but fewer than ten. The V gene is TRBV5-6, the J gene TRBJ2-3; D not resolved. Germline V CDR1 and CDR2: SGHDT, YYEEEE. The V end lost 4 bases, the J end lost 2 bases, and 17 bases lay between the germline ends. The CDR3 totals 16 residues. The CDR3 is CASSPRHLSSTDTQYF. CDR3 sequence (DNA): TGTGCCAGCAGCCCCCGCCACCTTAGTTCCACAGATACGCAGTATTTT.